A single T cell receptor (beta chain) is shown here with its context. Its antigen remains unknown. This entry is derived from a study of monozygotic twins with inflammatory bowel disease. Study-wide results and limits: Between concordant and discordant twins, repertoire similarity failed to differ, a result that limited power may explain. Ultimately, a single strong signal or clonotype associated with IBD was not supported.

Reanalyzing the 5' RACE reads, TCRdb keeps one entry per CDR3 protein, without DNA. This sample carries around 230,000 distinct CDR3 sequences, with approximately 1.5% going to the ten biggest clones. In germline, CDR1 is SGHTA, CDR2 FQGTGA. This CDR3 is built from 15 residues. Material for sequencing was blood. This chain links TRBV7-3 with TRBJ2-1; the TCRdb call, TRBD1, lacks DNA for checking. The sequence derives from a human donor with ulcerative colitis or Crohn's disease, or a healthy co-twin of an affected twin (not recorded which). The CDR3 is CASSRDRGPYNEQFF.